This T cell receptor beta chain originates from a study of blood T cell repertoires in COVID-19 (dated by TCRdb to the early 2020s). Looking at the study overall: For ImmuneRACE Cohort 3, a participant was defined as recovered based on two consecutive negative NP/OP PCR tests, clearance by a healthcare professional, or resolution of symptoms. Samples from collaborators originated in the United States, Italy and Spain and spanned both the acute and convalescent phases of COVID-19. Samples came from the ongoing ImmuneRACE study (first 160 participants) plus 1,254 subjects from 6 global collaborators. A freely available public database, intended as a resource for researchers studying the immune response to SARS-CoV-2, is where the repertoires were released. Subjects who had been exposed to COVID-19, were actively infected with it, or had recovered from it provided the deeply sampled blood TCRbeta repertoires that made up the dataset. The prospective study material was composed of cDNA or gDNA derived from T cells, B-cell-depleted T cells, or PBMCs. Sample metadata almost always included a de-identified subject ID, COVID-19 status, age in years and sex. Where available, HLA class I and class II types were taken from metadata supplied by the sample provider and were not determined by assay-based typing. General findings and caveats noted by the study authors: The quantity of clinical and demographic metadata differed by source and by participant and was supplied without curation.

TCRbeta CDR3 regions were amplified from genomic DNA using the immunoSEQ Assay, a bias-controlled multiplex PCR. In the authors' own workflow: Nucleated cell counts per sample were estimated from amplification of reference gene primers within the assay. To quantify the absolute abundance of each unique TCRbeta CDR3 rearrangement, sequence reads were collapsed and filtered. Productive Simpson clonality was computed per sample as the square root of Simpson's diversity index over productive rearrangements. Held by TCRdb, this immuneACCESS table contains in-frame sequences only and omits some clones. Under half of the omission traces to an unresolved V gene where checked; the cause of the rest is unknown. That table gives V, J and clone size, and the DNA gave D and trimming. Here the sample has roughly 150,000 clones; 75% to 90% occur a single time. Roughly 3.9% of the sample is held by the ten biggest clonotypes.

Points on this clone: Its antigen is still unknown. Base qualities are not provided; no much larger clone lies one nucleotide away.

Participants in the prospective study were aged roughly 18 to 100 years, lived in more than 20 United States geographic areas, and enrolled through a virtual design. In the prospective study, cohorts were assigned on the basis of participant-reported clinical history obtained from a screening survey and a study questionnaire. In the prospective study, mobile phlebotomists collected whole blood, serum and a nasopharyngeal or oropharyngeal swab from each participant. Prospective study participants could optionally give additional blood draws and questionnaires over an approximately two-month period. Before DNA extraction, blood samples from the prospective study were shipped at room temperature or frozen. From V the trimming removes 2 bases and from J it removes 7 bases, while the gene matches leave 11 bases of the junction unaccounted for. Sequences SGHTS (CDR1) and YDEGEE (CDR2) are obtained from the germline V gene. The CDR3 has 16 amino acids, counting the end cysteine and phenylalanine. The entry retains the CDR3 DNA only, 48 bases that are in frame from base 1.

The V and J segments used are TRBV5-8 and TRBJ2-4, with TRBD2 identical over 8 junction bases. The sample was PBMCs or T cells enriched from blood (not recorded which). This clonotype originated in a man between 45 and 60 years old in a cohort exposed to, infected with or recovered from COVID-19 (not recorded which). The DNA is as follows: TGTGCCAGCAGCTTAAATCTAGCGGGCCTTGGGAACATTCAGTACTTC. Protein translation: CASSLNLAGLGNIQYF.